This T cell receptor (beta chain) was sequenced in a study of neurological immune-mediated disorders. The sorted libraries were prepared using approximately 970,000 CD4+ or CD8+ T cells that had themselves been sorted. This clonotype was counted ten times or more. The CDR3 is 14 residues long. Trimming cost V 0 bases and J 10 bases, with 13 bases left between them. Germline V lookup: CDR1 DFQATT, CDR2 SNEGSKA (reference sequence). TCRdb processed the 5' RACE reads anew with MiXCR; each CDR3 protein has one entry. Of roughly 30,000 distinct CDR3 sequences listed, under 6% are singletons. The V call is TRBV20-1, the J call TRBJ1-6; perhaps TRBD1 as D (6 bases). The sequence was obtained from a woman between 50 and 59 years old in good health. The sequenced sample was CD4+ T cells from blood. In nucleotides, the CDR3 is TGCAGTGCTAGAGATGGGGGCTCGGGATCACCCCTCCACTTT. This encodes CSARDGGSGSPLHF.